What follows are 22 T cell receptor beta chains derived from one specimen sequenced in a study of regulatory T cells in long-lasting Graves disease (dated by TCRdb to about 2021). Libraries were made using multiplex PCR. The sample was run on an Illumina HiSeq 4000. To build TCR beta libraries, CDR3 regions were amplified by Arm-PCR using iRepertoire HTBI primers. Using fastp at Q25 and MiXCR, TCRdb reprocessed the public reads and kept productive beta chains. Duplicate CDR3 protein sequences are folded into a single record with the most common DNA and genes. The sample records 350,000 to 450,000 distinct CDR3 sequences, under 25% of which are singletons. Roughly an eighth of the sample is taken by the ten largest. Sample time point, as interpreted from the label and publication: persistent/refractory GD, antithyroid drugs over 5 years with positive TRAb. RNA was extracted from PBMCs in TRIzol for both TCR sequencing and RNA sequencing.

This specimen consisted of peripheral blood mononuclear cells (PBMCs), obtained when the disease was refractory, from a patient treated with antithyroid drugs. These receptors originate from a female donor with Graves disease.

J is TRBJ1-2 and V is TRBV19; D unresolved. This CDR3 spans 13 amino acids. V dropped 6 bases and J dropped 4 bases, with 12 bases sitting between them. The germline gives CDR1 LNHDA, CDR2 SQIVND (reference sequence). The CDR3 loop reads CASSSGYPYGYTF. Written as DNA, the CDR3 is TGTGCCAGTAGCAGCGGGTATCCCTATGGCTACACCTTC.

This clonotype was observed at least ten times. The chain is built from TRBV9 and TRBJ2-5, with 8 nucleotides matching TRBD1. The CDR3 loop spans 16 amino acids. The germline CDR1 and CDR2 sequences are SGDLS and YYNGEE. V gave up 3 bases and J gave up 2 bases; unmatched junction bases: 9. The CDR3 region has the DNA TGTGCCAGCAGCGCCTCCGGGACAGGCCCTCAAGAGACCCAGTACTTC. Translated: CASSASGTGPQETQYF.

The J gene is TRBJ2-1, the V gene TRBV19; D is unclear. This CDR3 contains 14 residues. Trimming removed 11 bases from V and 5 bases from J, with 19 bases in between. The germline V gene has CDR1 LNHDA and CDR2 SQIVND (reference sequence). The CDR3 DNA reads TGTGCCTCCCAATCGAGGAACAGAGACAATGAGCAGTTCTTC. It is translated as CASQSRNRDNEQFF.

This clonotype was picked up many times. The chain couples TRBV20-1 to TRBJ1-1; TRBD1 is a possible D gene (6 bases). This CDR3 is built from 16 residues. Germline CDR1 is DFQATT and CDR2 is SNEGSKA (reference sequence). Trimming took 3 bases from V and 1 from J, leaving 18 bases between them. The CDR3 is CSASEPRGRRNTEAFF. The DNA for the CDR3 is TGCAGTGCTAGCGAACCCAGGGGAAGGAGGAACACTGAAGCTTTCTTT.

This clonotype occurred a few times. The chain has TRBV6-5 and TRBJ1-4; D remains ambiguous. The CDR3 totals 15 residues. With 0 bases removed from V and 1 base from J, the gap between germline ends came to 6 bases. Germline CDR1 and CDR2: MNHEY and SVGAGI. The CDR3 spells CASSYSGKTNEKLFF. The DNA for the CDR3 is TGTGCCAGCAGTTACTCGGGGAAAACTAATGAAAAACTGTTTTTT.

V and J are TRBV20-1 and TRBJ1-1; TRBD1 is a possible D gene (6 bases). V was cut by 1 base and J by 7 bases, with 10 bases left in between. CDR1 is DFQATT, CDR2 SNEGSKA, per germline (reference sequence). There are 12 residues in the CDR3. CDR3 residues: CSARAGAGEAFF. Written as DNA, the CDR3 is TGCAGTGCTAGAGCGGGGGCGGGTGAAGCTTTCTTT.

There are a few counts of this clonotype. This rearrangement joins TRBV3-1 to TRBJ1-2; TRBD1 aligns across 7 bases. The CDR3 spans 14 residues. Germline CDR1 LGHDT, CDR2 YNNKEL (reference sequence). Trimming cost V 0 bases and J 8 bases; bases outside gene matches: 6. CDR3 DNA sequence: TGTGCCAGCAGCCAAGAAGGACAGGCGGAGGGCTACACCTTC. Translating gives CASSQEGQAEGYTF.

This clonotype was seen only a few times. CDR3: CAINQREGLDTGELFF. The DNA for the CDR3 is TGTGCCATCAACCAGCGGGAGGGCCTGGACACCGGGGAGCTGTTTTTT. The chain recombines TRBV10-3 with TRBJ2-2; 10 nucleotides align to TRBD2. The CDR3 covers 16 residues. Trimming cost V 7 bases and J 3 bases; bases outside gene matches: 8. Per germline, CDR1 ENHRY and CDR2 SYGVKD.

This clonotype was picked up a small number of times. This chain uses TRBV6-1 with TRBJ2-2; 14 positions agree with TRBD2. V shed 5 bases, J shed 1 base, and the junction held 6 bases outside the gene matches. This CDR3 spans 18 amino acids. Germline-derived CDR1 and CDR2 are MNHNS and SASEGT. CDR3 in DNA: TGTGCCAGCAGTCCGCCGGGACTAGCGGGAGAGAACACCGGGGAGCTGTTTTTT. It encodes CASSPPGLAGENTGELFF.

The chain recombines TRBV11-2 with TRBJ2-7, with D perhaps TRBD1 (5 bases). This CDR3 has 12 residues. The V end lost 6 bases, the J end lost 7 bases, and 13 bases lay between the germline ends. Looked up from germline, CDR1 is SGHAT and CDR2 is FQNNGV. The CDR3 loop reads CASSRAKGEQYF. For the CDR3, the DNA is TGTGCCAGCAGTCGGGCCAAGGGGGAGCAGTACTTC.

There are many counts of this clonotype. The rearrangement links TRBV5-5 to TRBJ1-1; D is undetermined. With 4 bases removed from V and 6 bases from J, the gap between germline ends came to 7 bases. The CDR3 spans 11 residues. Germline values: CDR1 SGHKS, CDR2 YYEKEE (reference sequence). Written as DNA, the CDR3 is TGTGCCAGCAGCCGCTGGGCTGAAGCTTTCTTT. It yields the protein CASSRWAEAFF.

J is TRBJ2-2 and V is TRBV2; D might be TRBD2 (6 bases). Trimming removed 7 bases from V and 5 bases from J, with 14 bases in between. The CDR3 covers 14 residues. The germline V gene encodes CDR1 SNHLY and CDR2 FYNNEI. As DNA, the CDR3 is TGTGCCAGCATGGGGGGAGAAAGGACCGGGGAGCTGTTTTTT. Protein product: CASMGGERTGELFF.

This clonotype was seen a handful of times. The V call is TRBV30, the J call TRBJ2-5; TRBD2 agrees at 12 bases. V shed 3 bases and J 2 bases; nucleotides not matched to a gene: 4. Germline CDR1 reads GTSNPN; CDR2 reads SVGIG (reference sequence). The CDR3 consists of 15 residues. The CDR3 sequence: CAWRTSGSGQETQYF. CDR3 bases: TGTGCCTGGAGGACTAGCGGGAGTGGGCAAGAGACCCAGTACTTC.

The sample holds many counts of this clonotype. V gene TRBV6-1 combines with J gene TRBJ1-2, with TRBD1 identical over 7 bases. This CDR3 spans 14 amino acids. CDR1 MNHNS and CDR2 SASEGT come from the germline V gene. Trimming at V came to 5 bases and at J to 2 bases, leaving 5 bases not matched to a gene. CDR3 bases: TGTGCCAGCAGTACCATGACAGGGAACTATGGCTACACCTTC. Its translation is CASSTMTGNYGYTF.

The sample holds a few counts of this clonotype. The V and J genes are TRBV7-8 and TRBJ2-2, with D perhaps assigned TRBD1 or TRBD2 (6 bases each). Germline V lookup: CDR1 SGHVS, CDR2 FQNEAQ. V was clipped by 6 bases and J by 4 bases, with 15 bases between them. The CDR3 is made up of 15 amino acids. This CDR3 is CASRVGGHGTGELFF. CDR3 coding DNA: TGTGCCAGCAGAGTTGGGGGGCATGGCACCGGGGAGCTGTTTTTT.

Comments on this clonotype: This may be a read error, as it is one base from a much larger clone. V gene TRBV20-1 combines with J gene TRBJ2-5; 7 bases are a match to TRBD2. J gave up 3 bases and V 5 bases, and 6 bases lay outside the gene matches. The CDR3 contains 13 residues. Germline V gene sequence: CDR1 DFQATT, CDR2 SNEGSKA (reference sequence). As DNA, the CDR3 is TGCAGTGCTTCCGGGGGGTCGGAAGAGACCCAGTACTTC. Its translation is CSASGGSEETQYF.

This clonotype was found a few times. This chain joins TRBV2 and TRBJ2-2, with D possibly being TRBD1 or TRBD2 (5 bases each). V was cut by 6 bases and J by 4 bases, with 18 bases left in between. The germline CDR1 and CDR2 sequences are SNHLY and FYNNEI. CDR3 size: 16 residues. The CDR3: CASSSLGPGGTGELFF. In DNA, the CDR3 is TGTGCCAGCAGCTCTCTAGGACCTGGGGGCACCGGGGAGCTGTTTTTT.

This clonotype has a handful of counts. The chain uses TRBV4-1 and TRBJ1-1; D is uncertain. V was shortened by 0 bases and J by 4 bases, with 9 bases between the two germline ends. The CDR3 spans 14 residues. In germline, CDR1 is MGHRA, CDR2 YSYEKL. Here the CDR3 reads CASSQEKGGTEAFF. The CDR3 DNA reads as TGCGCCAGCAGCCAAGAGAAAGGCGGCACTGAAGCTTTCTTT.

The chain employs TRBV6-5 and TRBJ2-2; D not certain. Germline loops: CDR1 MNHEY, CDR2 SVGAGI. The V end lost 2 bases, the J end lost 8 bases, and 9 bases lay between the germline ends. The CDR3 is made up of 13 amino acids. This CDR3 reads CASSYPRMGELFF. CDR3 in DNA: TGTGCCAGCAGTTACCCCCGGATGGGGGAGCTGTTTTTT.

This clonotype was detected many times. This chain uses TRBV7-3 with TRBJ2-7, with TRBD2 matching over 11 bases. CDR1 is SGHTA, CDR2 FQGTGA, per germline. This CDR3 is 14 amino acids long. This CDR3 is CATALAGGPYEQYF. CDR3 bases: TGTGCTACCGCGCTAGCGGGAGGCCCCTACGAGCAGTACTTC.

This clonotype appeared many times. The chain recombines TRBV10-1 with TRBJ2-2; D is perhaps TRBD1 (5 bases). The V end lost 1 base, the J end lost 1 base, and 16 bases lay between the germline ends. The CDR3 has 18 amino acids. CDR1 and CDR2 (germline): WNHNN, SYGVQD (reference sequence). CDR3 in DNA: TGCGCCAGCAGTGAGTGGACACTTACCCCCCTGAACACCGGGGAGCTGTTTTTT. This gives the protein CASSEWTLTPLNTGELFF.

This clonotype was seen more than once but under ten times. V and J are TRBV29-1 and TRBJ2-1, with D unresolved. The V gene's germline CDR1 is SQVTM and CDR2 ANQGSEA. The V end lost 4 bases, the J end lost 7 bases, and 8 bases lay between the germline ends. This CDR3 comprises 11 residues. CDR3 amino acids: CSVVLGNEQFF. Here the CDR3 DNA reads TGCAGCGTTGTACTGGGGAATGAGCAGTTCTTC.